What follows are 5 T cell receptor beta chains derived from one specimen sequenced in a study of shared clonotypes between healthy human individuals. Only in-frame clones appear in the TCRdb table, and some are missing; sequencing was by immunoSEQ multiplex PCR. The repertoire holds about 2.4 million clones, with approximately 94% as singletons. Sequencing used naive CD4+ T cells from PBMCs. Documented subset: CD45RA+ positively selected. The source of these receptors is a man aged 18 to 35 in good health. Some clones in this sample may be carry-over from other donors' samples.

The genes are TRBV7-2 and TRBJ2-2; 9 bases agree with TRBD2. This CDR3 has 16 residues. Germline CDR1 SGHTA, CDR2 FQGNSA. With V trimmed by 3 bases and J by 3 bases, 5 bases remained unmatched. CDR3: CASSLIAGVDTGELFF. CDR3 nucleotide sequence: TGTGCCAGCAGCTTGATAGCGGGAGTTGACACCGGGGAGCTGTTTTTT. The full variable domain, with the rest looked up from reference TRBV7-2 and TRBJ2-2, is GAGVSQSPSNKVTEKGKDVELRCDPISGHTALYWYRQSLGQGLEFLIYFQGNSAPDKSGLPSDRFSAERTGGSVSTLTIQRTQQEDSAVYLCASSLIAGVDTGELFFGEGSRLTVL.

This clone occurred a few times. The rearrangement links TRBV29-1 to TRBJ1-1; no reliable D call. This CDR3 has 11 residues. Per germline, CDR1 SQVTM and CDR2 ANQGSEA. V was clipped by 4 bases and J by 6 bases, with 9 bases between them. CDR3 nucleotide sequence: TGCAGCGTTGTGGGGAGGGCTGAAGCTTTCTTT. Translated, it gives CSVVGRAEAFF.

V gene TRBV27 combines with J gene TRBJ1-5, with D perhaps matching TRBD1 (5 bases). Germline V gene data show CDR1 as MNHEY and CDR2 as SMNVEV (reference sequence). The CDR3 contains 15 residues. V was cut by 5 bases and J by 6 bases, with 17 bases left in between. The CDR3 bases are TGTGCCAGCAGTGACGGACCTTCGGGGGTTCAGCCCCAGCATTTT. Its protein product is CASSDGPSGVQPQHF.

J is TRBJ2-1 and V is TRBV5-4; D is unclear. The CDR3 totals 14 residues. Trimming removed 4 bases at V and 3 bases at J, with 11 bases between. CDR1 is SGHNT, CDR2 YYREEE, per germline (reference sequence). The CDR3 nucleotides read TGTGCCAGCAGCCGATCCAGTCTCTACAATGAGCAGTTCTTC. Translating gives CASSRSSLYNEQFF.

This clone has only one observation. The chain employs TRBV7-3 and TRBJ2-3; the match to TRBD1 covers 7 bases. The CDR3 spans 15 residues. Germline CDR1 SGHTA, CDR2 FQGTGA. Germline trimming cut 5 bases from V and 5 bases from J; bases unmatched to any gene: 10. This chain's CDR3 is CASSPGTVLKDTQYF. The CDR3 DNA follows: TGTGCCAGCAGCCCCGGGACAGTTCTCAAAGATACGCAGTATTTT.